This T cell receptor (beta chain) was identified in a study of blood T cells in healthy people across ages. Primers used in a second PCR of about 7 to 11 cycles were a sample-barcoded 5' primer and a J-beta primer mix. TCRdb redid the calling of the 5' RACE reads with MiXCR, one entry per CDR3 protein. The sample holds a few hundred thousand distinct CDR3 sequences, roughly a quarter seen once. This clonotype was picked up a small number of times. CDR1 and CDR2 (germline): KGHSH, LQKENI. CDR3 length: 15 amino acids. V lost 1 base to trimming and J lost 5 bases, with 11 bases between them. The chain joins TRBV18 to TRBJ1-4; no firm D call. The sample was blood. The sequence came from a woman aged 70-85 years in good health. For the CDR3, the DNA is TGTGCCAGCTCACCACTCACAGACCTCAATGAAAAACTGTTTTTT. Translated, it gives CASSPLTDLNEKLFF.